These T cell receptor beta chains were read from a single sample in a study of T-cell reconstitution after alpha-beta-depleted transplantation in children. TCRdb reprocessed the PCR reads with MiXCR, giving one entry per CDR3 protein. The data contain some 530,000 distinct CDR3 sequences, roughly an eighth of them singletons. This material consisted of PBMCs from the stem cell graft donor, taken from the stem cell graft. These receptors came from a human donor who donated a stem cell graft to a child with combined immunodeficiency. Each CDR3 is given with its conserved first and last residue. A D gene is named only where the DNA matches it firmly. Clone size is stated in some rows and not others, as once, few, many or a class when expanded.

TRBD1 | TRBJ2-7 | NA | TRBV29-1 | CSVAPPTGIGEQYF | TGCAGCGTAGCTCCTCCGACAGGGATCGGCGAGCAGTACTTC
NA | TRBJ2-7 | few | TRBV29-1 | CSVGLTGSYEQYF | TGCAGCGTTGGGCTGACAGGATCCTACGAGCAGTACTTC
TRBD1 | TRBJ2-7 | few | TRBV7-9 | CASSLAVGQSEQYF | TGTGCCAGCAGCTTAGCAGTGGGACAGTCCGAGCAGTACTTC
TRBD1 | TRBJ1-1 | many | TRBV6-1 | CASRDRALGEAFF | TGTGCCAGCAGAGACAGGGCTTTAGGTGAAGCTTTCTTT
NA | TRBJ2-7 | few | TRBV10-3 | CAISESTNPPEQYF | TGTGCCATCAGTGAGTCGACAAATCCGCCCGAGCAGTACTTC
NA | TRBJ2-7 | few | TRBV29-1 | CSVETVGEQYF | TGCAGCGTTGAGACGGTAGGGGAGCAGTACTTC
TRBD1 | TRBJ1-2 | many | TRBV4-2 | CASSQDLNRGPSFYGYTF | TGTGCCAGCAGCCAAGATCTTAACAGGGGGCCGTCTTTCTATGGCTACACCTTC
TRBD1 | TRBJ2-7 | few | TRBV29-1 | CSVGPNRGPYEQYF | TGCAGCGTTGGCCCTAACAGGGGACCCTACGAGCAGTACTTC
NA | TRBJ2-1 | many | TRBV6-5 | CASSYGGGGNEQFF | TGTGCCAGCAGTTATGGTGGAGGCGGCAATGAGCAGTTCTTC
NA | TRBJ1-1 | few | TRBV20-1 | CSAPLQPNTEAFF | TGCAGTGCCCCGCTACAGCCGAACACTGAAGCTTTCTTT
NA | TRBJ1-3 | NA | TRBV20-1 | CSARGTDGWQGKHSGNTIYF | TGCAGTGCTAGAGGAACGGATGGTTGGCAGGGCAAGCACTCTGGAAACACCATATATTTT
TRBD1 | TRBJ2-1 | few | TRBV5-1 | CASSSTGDRGNEQFF | TGCGCCAGCAGCTCGACAGGGGACAGGGGCAATGAGCAGTTCTTC
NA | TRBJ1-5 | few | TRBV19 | CASSSWGRDSNQPQHF | TGTGCCAGTTCCTCGTGGGGCAGGGATAGCAATCAGCCCCAGCATTTT
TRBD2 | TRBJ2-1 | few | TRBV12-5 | CASGPPIAGGINEQFF | TGTGCTAGTGGTCCCCCAATTGCGGGAGGGATAAATGAGCAGTTCTTC
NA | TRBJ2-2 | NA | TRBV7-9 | CASGQRPANTGELFF | TGTGCCTCGGGGCAGCGGCCTGCGAACACCGGGGAGCTGTTTTTT
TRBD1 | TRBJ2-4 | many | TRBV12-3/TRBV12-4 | CASSLRTGEDIQYF | TGTGCCAGCAGTTTACGGACAGGGGAGGACATTCAGTACTTC
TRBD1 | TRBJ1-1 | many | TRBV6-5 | CASKPQGGGLNTEAFF | TGTGCCAGCAAACCCCAGGGGGGAGGGTTGAACACTGAAGCTTTCTTT
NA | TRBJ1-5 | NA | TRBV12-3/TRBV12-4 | CASSFGGTGYQPQHF | TGTGCCAGCAGTTTTGGGGGAACAGGGTATCAGCCCCAGCATTTT
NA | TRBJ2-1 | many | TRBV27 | CASSYDGSSYNEQFF | TGTGCCAGCAGTTACGACGGCAGCTCCTACAATGAGCAGTTCTTC
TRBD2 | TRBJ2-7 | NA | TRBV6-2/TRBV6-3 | CASRRTSGGYEQYF | TGTGCCAGCAGAAGGACTAGCGGGGGCTACGAGCAGTACTTC
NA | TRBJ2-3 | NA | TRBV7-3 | CASSLFGVAPDTQYF | TGTGCCAGCAGCTTATTCGGGGTAGCCCCAGATACGCAGTATTTT
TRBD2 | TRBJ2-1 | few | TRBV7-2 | CASSFRRTGGPYNEQFF | TGTGCCAGCAGCTTTCGCCGGACGGGAGGGCCTTACAATGAGCAGTTCTTC
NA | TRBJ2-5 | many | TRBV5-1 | CASSLVGEETQYF | TGCGCCAGCAGCTTGGTAGGGGAAGAGACCCAGTACTTC
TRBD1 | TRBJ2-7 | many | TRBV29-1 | CSVKDRDSYEQYF | TGCAGCGTGAAGGACAGGGACTCCTACGAGCAGTACTTC
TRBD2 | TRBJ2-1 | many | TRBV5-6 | CASSRGLARNNEQFF | TGTGCCAGCAGCCGGGGACTAGCGAGGAACAATGAGCAGTTCTTC
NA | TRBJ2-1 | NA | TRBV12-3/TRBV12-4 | CASSPFSSSYNEQFF | TGTGCCAGCAGTCCCTTCTCAAGCTCCTACAATGAGCAGTTCTTC
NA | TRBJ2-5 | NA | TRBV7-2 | CARDTTGETQYF | TGTGCCAGAGATACTACAGGGGAGACCCAGTACTTC
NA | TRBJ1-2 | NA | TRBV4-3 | CASSQVQVGGYGYTF | TGCGCCAGCAGCCAAGTCCAGGTGGGGGGCTATGGCTACACCTTC
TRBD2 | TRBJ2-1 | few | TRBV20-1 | CSARVLAGQNYEQFF | TGCAGTGCTAGAGTTTTAGCGGGCCAAAACTACGAGCAGTTCTTC
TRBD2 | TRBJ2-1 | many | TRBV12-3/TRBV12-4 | CASSLGLAYEQFF | TGTGCCAGCAGTTTGGGACTAGCGTACGAGCAGTTCTTC
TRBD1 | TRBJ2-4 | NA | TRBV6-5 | CASSSGTGDAKNIQYF | TGTGCCAGCAGTTCTGGGACAGGGGATGCCAAAAACATTCAGTACTTC
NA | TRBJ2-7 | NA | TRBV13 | CASSSVETQTYF | TGTGCCAGCAGCTCGGTCGAGACCCAGACTTACTTC
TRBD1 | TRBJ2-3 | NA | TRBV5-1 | CASSLEGAPTDTQYF | TGCGCCAGCAGCTTGGAGGGGGCGCCTACAGATACGCAGTATTTT
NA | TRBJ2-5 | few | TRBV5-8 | CASSYGTGQEETQYF | TGTGCCAGCAGCTACGGCACAGGGCAGGAAGAGACCCAGTACTTC
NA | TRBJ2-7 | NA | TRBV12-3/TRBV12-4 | CASSLVPGAGYEQYF | TGTGCCAGCAGTTTAGTTCCGGGGGCGGGGTACGAGCAGTACTTC
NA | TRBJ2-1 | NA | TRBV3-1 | CASSRGLFREQFF | TGTGCCAGCAGCCGGGGTCTGTTTCGGGAGCAGTTCTTC
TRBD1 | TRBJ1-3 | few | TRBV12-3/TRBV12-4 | CASSLRQGRSGNTIYF | TGTGCCAGCAGTCTACGACAGGGGAGGTCTGGAAACACCATATATTTT
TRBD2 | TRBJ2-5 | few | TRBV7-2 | CASTDLAGGVETQYF | TGTGCCAGCACCGACTTAGCGGGGGGCGTAGAGACCCAGTACTTC
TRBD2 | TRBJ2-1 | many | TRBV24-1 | CATSSGRGINEQFF | TGTGCCACCAGCAGCGGGAGGGGTATCAATGAGCAGTTCTTC
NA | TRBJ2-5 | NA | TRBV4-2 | CASSQGTMEKETQYF | TGTGCCAGCAGCCAAGGGACCATGGAAAAAGAGACCCAGTACTTC
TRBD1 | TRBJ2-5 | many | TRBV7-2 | CASSLSGTVQETQYF | TGTGCCAGCAGCTTATCCGGGACAGTCCAAGAGACCCAGTACTTC
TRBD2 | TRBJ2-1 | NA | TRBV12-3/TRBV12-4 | CASSPTSGRRNEQFF | TGTGCCAGCAGCCCGACTAGCGGGAGACGGAATGAGCAGTTCTTC
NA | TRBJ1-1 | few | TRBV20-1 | CSARDWEVGTEAFF | TGCAGTGCTAGAGATTGGGAGGTCGGCACTGAAGCTTTCTTT
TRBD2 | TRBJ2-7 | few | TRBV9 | CASSPAGRGVYEQYF | TGTGCCAGCAGCCCCGCCGGACGGGGGGTCTACGAGCAGTACTTC
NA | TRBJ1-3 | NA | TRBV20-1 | CSARNLASSGNTIYF | TGCAGTGCTAGGAATCTAGCATCCTCTGGAAACACCATATATTTT
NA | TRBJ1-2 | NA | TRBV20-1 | CSATPGWSYGYTF | TGCAGTGCCACACCAGGGTGGTCCTATGGCTACACCTTC
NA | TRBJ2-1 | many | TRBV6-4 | CASSLHFGEGVDEQFF | TGTGCCAGCAGTCTCCATTTCGGTGAAGGGGTCGATGAGCAGTTCTTC
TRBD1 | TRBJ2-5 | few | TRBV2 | CASRDLTGWETQYF | TGTGCCAGCAGGGATTTGACAGGGTGGGAGACCCAGTACTTC
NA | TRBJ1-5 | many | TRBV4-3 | CASSQGLRDQPQHF | TGCGCCAGCAGCCAAGGTTTGAGGGATCAGCCCCAGCATTTT
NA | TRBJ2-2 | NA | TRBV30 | CAWSRGTNTGELFF | TGTGCCTGGAGTAGAGGTACGAACACCGGGGAGCTGTTTTTT
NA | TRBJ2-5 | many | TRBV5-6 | CASSLEYQETQYF | TGTGCCAGCAGCTTGGAGTACCAAGAGACCCAGTACTTC
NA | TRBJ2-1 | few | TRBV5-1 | CASSYPGPNYNEQFF | TGCGCCAGCAGCTACCCCGGTCCAAACTACAATGAGCAGTTCTTC
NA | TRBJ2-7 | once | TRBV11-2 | CASSLVDPDLAWGPYEQYF | TGTGCCAGCAGCTTAGTCGATCCGGACCTTGCGTGGGGCCCATACGAGCAGTACTTC
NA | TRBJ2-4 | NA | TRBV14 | CASSLDYPKNIQYF | TGTGCCAGCAGTTTAGACTATCCCAAAAACATTCAGTACTTC